The 15 T cell receptor beta chains reported below all come from one sample, sequenced in a study of graft-versus-host responses after intestinal transplantation. Their antigens remain unidentified. The table came from immunoSEQ multiplex PCR; TCRdb's copy has only in-frame clones and leaves some out. The table records 80,000 to 85,000 clones, around 92% of them present only once. The specimen comprised unstimulated CD4+ T cells sorted from spleen or lymph node cells, sampled before intestinal transplant. The receptors here all came from a human donor who received an intestinal transplant.

The chain uses TRBV18 and TRBJ2-7, with D tentatively TRBD2 (5 bases). The CDR3 has 14 residues. Germline V gene lookup returns CDR1 KGHSH and CDR2 LQKENI. Deletions cut 0 bases from V and 1 base from J, with 7 bases between. The CDR3 reads CASSPPTGSYEQYF. CDR3 in DNA: TGTGCCAGCTCACCACCGACGGGGTCCTACGAGCAGTACTTC.

The chain recombines TRBV6-6 with TRBJ1-3; D may be TRBD1 (6 bases). The CDR3 sequence is 16 residues long. V was trimmed by 1 base and J by 11 bases, leaving 21 bases between them. Germline loops: CDR1 MNHNY, CDR2 SVGAGI (reference sequence). The CDR3 loop reads CASSYLQMGAQDPIYF. DNA for the CDR3: TGTGCCAGCAGTTACTTACAGATGGGGGCCCAGGACCCCATATATTTT.

The J gene is TRBJ1-5, the V gene TRBV6-5, with D hard to call. There are 13 residues in the CDR3. Trimming took off 6 bases at V and 3 bases at J, with 9 bases between the two ends. Germline V gene sequence: CDR1 MNHEY, CDR2 SVGAGI. The CDR3 reads CASRHGYNQPQHF. The CDR3 region has the DNA TGTGCCAGCAGACACGGGTACAATCAGCCCCAGCATTTT.

The chain recombines TRBV30 with TRBJ1-3, with no clear D. The CDR3 runs to 15 residues. V gave up 2 bases and J gave up 1 base, with 12 bases separating them. Germline V gene data show CDR1 as GTSNPN and CDR2 as SVGIG (reference sequence). The CDR3 nucleotides are TGTGCCTGGAGTTACACGGGAGTTTCTGGAAACACCATATATTTT. Encoded protein: CAWSYTGVSGNTIYF.

This clone showed up just a few times. Here the CDR3 reads CAIGVLGGTEAFF. CDR3 nucleotide sequence: TGTGCCATCGGAGTCTTGGGAGGGACTGAAGCTTTCTTT. The chain carries TRBV10-3 and TRBJ1-1; D gene uncertain. This CDR3 has 13 amino acids. V dropped 8 bases and J dropped 5 bases, with 15 bases sitting between them. Germline V lookup: CDR1 ENHRY, CDR2 SYGVKD.

CDR3 DNA: TGTGCCAGCAGCCAAATATGGGGACAGGGACACACTGAAGCTTTCTTT. This gives the protein CASSQIWGQGHTEAFF. The chain combines TRBV11-3 with TRBJ1-1, with TRBD1 matching 9 bases. Trimming cost V 5 bases and J 3 bases; bases outside gene matches: 10. Germline-derived CDR1 and CDR2 are SGHNT and YENEEA. CDR3 length equals 16 residues. Full variable domain (rest looked up from reference TRBV11-3 and TRBJ1-1): EAGVVQSPRYKIIEKKQPVAFWCNPISGHNTLYWYLQNLGQGPELLIRYENEEAVDDSQLPKDRFSAERLKGVDSTLKIQPAELGDSAVYLCASSQIWGQGHTEAFFGQGTRLTVV.

The rearrangement links TRBV19 to TRBJ1-1; D is uncertain. Trimming cost V 8 bases and J 1 base, with 11 bases left between them. CDR1 LNHDA and CDR2 SQIVND come from the germline V gene (reference sequence). There are 13 residues in the CDR3. The CDR3 DNA sequence: TGTGCCAGTTCCGGGGAGGAGAACACTGAAGCTTTCTTT. As protein: CASSGEENTEAFF.

The chain links TRBV7-9 to TRBJ1-1; possible D gene TRBD1, 6 bases. The CDR3 runs 14 residues. V lost 6 bases and J 0 bases, leaving 11 bases between the germline ends. Germline V gene lookup returns CDR1 SEHNR and CDR2 FQNEAQ (reference sequence). In nucleotides, the CDR3 is TGTGCCAGCAGTAAAGGACAGTTGAACACTGAAGCTTTCTTT. Amino acids: CASSKGQLNTEAFF.

This chain joins TRBV15 and TRBJ2-3, with 8 bases matching TRBD2. CDR1 is LNHNV and CDR2 is YYDKDF in the germline V gene (reference sequence). V lost 0 bases and J lost 1; bases outside the gene matches: 6. The CDR3 has 17 residues. The CDR3 loop reads CATSRDRPAGGTDTQYF. DNA for the CDR3: TGTGCCACCAGCAGAGATCGTCCAGCGGGGGGCACAGATACGCAGTATTTT. Combining the CDR3 with reference TRBV15 and TRBJ2-3 gives the whole variable domain DAMVIQNPRYQVTQFGKPVTLSCSQTLNHNVMYWYQQKSSQAPKLLFHYYDKDFNNEADTPDNFQSRRPNTSFCFLDIRSPGLGDTAMYLCATSRDRPAGGTDTQYFGPGTRLTVL.

The gene calls are TRBV12-5 and TRBJ2-7, with a possible D match to TRBD1 (5 bases). Trimming pared 5 bases from V and 6 bases from J, leaving 8 bases between. The CDR3 extends over 11 amino acids. Germline values: CDR1 LGHNT, CDR2 FRNRAP. CDR3 loop: CASGRQSEQYF. The DNA for the CDR3 is TGTGCTAGTGGTAGACAGAGCGAGCAGTACTTC.

This chain links TRBV30 with TRBJ2-7, with 14 bases matching TRBD2. Trimming took 3 bases from V and 5 from J; bases not matched to a gene: 6. CDR1 GTSNPN and CDR2 SVGIG come from the germline V gene (reference sequence). The CDR3 has 15 amino acids. CDR3 loop: CAWSIGTSGGHEQYF. The CDR3 region has the DNA TGTGCCTGGAGCATTGGGACTAGCGGGGGACACGAGCAGTACTTC.

About this clone itself: Other nucleotide sequences in the sample specify the same CDR3. J is TRBJ1-6 and V is TRBV5-1; TRBD1 matches at 10 bases. CDR3 length: 14 amino acids. Germline CDR1 is SGHRS and CDR2 is YFSETQ. Germline trimming cut 3 bases from V and 10 bases from J; bases unmatched to any gene: 4. This CDR3 is CASSSGQGTSPLHF. CDR3 nucleotide sequence: TGCGCCAGCAGCTCGGGACAGGGGACATCACCCCTCCACTTT.

This chain uses TRBV27 with TRBJ1-1, with D perhaps TRBD1 (6 bases). CDR1 is MNHEY, CDR2 SMNVEV, per germline (reference sequence). The CDR3 is 14 amino acids. The V end was cut by 7 bases, the J end by 3 bases, with 15 bases between. Written as DNA, the CDR3 is TGTGCCAGCAATGACGGCAGGGGCTACACTGAAGCTTTCTTT. It translates to CASNDGRGYTEAFF.

The chain recombines TRBV19 with TRBJ1-5; 7 bases line up with TRBD1. The V and J ends lost 3 bases and 3 bases, in that order; junction bases with no gene match: 8. CDR1 and CDR2 from the germline V gene are LNHDA and SQIVND (reference sequence). The CDR3 contains 16 residues. The CDR3 nucleotides read TGTGCCAGTAGTATTTCTGGGACAGCCCTCAATCAGCCCCAGCATTTT. Translating it yields CASSISGTALNQPQHF.

This chain links TRBV11-3 with TRBJ1-1; no clear D gene. In germline, CDR1 is SGHNT, CDR2 YENEEA. The V and J ends lost 6 bases and 0 bases respectively, with 5 bases between them. The CDR3 contains 12 residues. The CDR3 nucleotides read TGTGCCAGCAGTACTGTGAACACTGAAGCTTTCTTT. Its protein is CASSTVNTEAFF.